The 18 T cell receptor beta chains reported below all come from one sample, sequenced in a study of beta chain features in type 1 diabetes (dated by TCRdb to 2017 to 2018). The library relied on the immunoSEQ multiplex PCR assay. The entire amount of isolated RNA was reverse transcribed using the High Capacity cDNA Reverse Transcription Kit, so the sequenced TCRB transcripts were expressed ones. TCRdb obtained this table from immuneACCESS and retained in-frame rearrangements with V and J assigned. These tables miss some clones; where compared with another copy, unresolved V genes account for less than half of the shortfall, and the remainder is unexplained. For this sample the table gives 900,000 or so clones, of which 17% were detected only once. The top ten clones comprise about 0.02% of the sample. The specimen sequenced was naive CD4+ T cells from blood. What this sample's cell subset or site label stands for: true naive CD4+ T cells. These TCRs come from a woman aged 18-29 years in good health.

About this clone itself: Other nucleotide sequences in the sample specify the same CDR3. The V and J genes are TRBV7-2 and TRBJ2-7; 16 bases match TRBD2. J was trimmed by 4 bases and V by 5 bases; bases with no gene match: 2. The CDR3 spans 15 residues. Germline loops: CDR1 SGHTA, CDR2 FQGNSA. CDR3 in DNA: TGTGCCAGCAGCGGGGGACTAGCGGGAGGGTACGAGCAGTACTTC. The encoded protein is CASSGGLAGGYEQYF.

This clone was recorded a few times. Here the CDR3 DNA reads TGCGCCAGCAGCGGACAGGGGGTCCCCTACGAGCAGTACTTC. As protein: CASSGQGVPYEQYF. This rearrangement joins TRBV5-1 to TRBJ2-5; 10 bases are shared with TRBD1. The end of the DNA fits TRBJ2-7 better, so the J call may be wrong. Germline CDR1 is SGHRS and CDR2 is YFSETQ. This CDR3 comprises 14 residues.

There are a few counts of this clone. The chain recombines TRBV6-6 with TRBJ2-7; 9 nucleotides line up with TRBD2. V shed 6 bases, J shed 0 bases, and the junction held 6 bases outside the gene matches. The CDR3 length is 15 residues. CDR1 is MNHNY, CDR2 SVGAGI, per germline (reference sequence). In nucleotides, the CDR3 is TGTGCCAGCAGAAATGGACTAGCGAGCTCCTACGAGCAGTACTTC. Amino acid sequence: CASRNGLASSYEQYF.

This clone turned up a few times. The chain recombines TRBV5-1 with TRBJ2-1; no clear D. The CDR3 spans 15 residues. V gave up 1 base and J gave up 0 bases, with 8 bases separating them. The germline gives CDR1 SGHRS, CDR2 YFSETQ. The DNA for the CDR3 is TGCGCCAGCAGCTTGTGGTCAGACTCCTACAATGAGCAGTTCTTC. Protein sequence: CASSLWSDSYNEQFF. Looking up the rest from reference TRBV5-1 and TRBJ2-1 gives the full variable domain: KAGVTQTPRYLIKTRGQQVTLSCSPISGHRSVSWYQQTPGQGLQFLFEYFSETQRNKGNFPGRFSGRQFSNSRSEMNVSTLELGDSALYLCASSLWSDSYNEQFFGPGTRLTVL.

The chain is built from TRBV4-2 and TRBJ2-3; perhaps TRBD2 as D (6 bases). Germline assignment: CDR1 LGHNA and CDR2 YNFKEQ. V was clipped by 3 bases and J by 0 bases, with 7 bases between them. CDR3 length: 14 amino acids. The CDR3 loop reads CASSHSGSTDTQYF. The CDR3, as DNA: TGTGCCAGCAGCCATAGCGGCAGCACAGATACGCAGTATTTT.

This clone was counted only a few times. J is TRBJ2-7 and V is TRBV11-2; 8 bases map to TRBD1. The V gene end was trimmed by 4 bases and the J gene end by 2 bases; junction bases not matched to a gene: 4. This CDR3 comprises 14 residues. Germline V gene lookup returns CDR1 SGHAT and CDR2 FQNNGV. The CDR3 sequence is CASSYGQGPYEQYF. CDR3 nucleotides: TGTGCCAGCAGCTACGGACAGGGCCCCTACGAGCAGTACTTC. The variable domain in full, with the rest retrieved from reference TRBV11-2 and TRBJ2-7, is EAGVAQSPRYKIIEKRQSVAFWCNPISGHATLYWYQQILGQGPKLLIQFQNNGVVDDSQLPKDRFSAERLKGVDSTLKIQPAKLEDSAVYLCASSYGQGPYEQYFGPGTRLTVT.

The chain is built from TRBV19 and TRBJ2-1, with 8 bases that match TRBD2. CDR1 and CDR2 from the germline V gene are LNHDA and SQIVND (reference sequence). J gave up 6 bases and V 0 bases, and 4 bases lay outside the gene matches. CDR3 size: 15 residues. Here the CDR3 reads CASSIEAGASNEQFF. The CDR3 nucleotides are TGTGCCAGTAGTATAGAAGCGGGGGCCTCCAATGAGCAGTTCTTC.

The chain employs TRBV7-3 and TRBJ2-1; D gene ambiguous. CDR1 SGHTA and CDR2 FQGTGA come from the germline V gene. V was pared by 2 bases and J by 2 bases, with 4 bases between. The CDR3 is 13 residues long. For the CDR3, the DNA is TGTGCCAGCAGCTTATCAACCTACAATGAGCAGTTCTTC. This gives the protein CASSLSTYNEQFF.

This clone appeared a few times. The chain joins TRBV29-1 to TRBJ2-7; 9 bases map to TRBD2. Germline CDR1 reads SQVTM; CDR2 reads ANQGSEA. The CDR3 consists of 13 residues. V was pared by 6 bases and J by 5 bases, with 8 bases of the junction left unmatched. DNA for the CDR3: TGCAGCGTGGTAATAGCGGGAGCTGACGAGCAGTACTTC. Its translation is CSVVIAGADEQYF.

V gene TRBV19 combines with J gene TRBJ1-1; D may be TRBD1 (5 bases). The CDR3 has 15 residues. The germline gives CDR1 LNHDA, CDR2 SQIVND (reference sequence). V gave up 4 bases and J gave up 7 bases, with 19 bases separating them. The CDR3 reads CASSTITGGNREAFF. DNA of the CDR3: TGTGCCAGTAGTACCATCACAGGAGGCAACCGTGAAGCTTTCTTT.

V and J are TRBV18 and TRBJ2-2; D perhaps matches TRBD2 (6 bases). The V end was cut by 1 base, the J end by 7 bases, with 16 bases between. The CDR3 has 16 amino acids. The germline V gene has CDR1 KGHSH and CDR2 LQKENI. The CDR3 nucleotides read TGTGCCAGCTCACCACGGCTAGTGAGTAGCGGCGGGGAGCTGTTTTTT. Protein: CASSPRLVSSGGELFF.

This clone has only a few counts. The gene calls are TRBV5-8 and TRBJ2-2; 8 bases map to TRBD2. J gave up 6 bases and V 4 bases, and 8 bases lay outside the gene matches. The CDR3 has 15 amino acids. Per germline, CDR1 SGHTS and CDR2 YDEGEE. The CDR3 nucleotides are TGTGCCAGCAGCCCGAGCGGGAGCTCCGCCGGGGAGCTGTTTTTT. Protein: CASSPSGSSAGELFF.

The genes are TRBV6-6 and TRBJ2-5; 9 nucleotides line up with TRBD2. The CDR3 runs to 15 residues. The germline gives CDR1 MNHNY, CDR2 SVGAGI (reference sequence). Germline trimming cut 1 base from V and 2 bases from J; bases unmatched to any gene: 2. The CDR3 loop is CASSYWGLAQETQYF. In DNA, the CDR3 is TGTGCCAGCAGTTACTGGGGACTAGCACAAGAGACCCAGTACTTC.

This clone has a single count. The chain joins TRBV11-2 to TRBJ1-2; tentatively, D is TRBD1 (6 bases). The V gene lost 8 bases and the J gene lost 1 base, with 11 bases spanning the gap. Germline assignment: CDR1 SGHAT and CDR2 FQNNGV. The CDR3 is made up of 13 amino acids. CDR3 sequence: CASAGAVNYGYTF. DNA for the CDR3: TGTGCCAGCGCAGGGGCCGTTAACTATGGCTACACCTTC.

This clone was seen only a few times. The chain links TRBV15 to TRBJ1-5; D ambiguous. This CDR3 contains 15 residues. Looked up from germline, CDR1 is LNHNV and CDR2 is YYDKDF (reference sequence). Trimming removed 1 base at V and 0 bases at J, with 7 bases between. In DNA, the CDR3 is TGTGCCACCAGCAGAGCCGTTACTAGCAATCAGCCCCAGCATTTT. Translated: CATSRAVTSNQPQHF.

This clone has just a few counts. The chain joins TRBV6-6 to TRBJ1-1; D gene ambiguous. Germline CDR1 and CDR2: MNHNY and SVGAGI (reference sequence). The CDR3 loop spans 13 amino acids. V was trimmed by 4 bases and J by 3 bases, leaving 9 bases between them. CDR3 sequence: CASSSDHYTEAFF. The CDR3 nucleotides are TGTGCCAGCAGTTCAGACCACTACACTGAAGCTTTCTTT.

This chain joins TRBV10-3 and TRBJ1-2, with a tentative D call TRBD1 (6 bases). Trimming took off 10 bases at V and 0 bases at J, with 12 bases between the two ends. The germline V gene has CDR1 ENHRY and CDR2 SYGVKD. The CDR3 has 13 amino acids. Here the CDR3 DNA reads TGTGCCAACCAGGACAGCGCTAACTATGGCTACACCTTC. This sequence encodes CANQDSANYGYTF.

CDR3 region: CASSAAGGSGNTIYF. Here the CDR3 DNA reads TGTGCCAGCAGTGCAGCAGGAGGCTCTGGAAACACCATATATTTT. The rearrangement joins TRBV27 to TRBJ1-3, with no clear D. This CDR3 is built from 15 residues. The V end lost 5 bases, the J end lost 0 bases, and 11 bases lay between the germline ends. Germline CDR1 and CDR2: MNHEY and SMNVEV (reference sequence).